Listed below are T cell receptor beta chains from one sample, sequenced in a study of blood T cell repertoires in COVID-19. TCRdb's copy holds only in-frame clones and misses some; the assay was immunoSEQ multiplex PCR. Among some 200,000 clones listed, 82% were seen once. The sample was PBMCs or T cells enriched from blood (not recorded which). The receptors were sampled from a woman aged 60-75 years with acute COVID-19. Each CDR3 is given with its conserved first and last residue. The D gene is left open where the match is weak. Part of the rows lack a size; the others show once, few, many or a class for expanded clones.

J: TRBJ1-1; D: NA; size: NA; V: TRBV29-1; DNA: TGCAGCGTTGCACCAGATAAAGCTTTCTTT; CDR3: CSVAPDKAFF
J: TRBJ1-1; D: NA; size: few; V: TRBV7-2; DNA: TGTGCCAGCAGCTTGGGCAGGGGCAACACTGAAGCTTTCTTT; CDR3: CASSLGRGNTEAFF
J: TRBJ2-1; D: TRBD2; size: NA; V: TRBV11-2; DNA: TGTGCCAGCAGAGCGTTAGCGGGAGGCTCCTACAATGAGCAGTTCTTC; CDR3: CASRALAGGSYNEQFF
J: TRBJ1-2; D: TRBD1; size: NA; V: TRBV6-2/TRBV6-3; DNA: TGTGCCAGCAGTTACTCGAGACAGGGAGACTATGGCTACACCTTC; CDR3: CASSYSRQGDYGYTF
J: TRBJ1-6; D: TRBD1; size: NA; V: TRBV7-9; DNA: TGTGCCAGCAGCCCATCAGGGACAGGGGGCTTATCACCCCTCCACTTT; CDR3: CASSPSGTGGLSPLHF
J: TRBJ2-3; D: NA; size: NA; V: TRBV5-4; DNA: TGTGCCAGCAGCTTGGCCCGGGAGATGGGGACTCCGTATTTT; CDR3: CASSLAREMGTPYF
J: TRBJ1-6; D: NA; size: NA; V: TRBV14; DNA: TGTGCCAGCTCACCGGGGGTTTCACCCCTCCACTTT; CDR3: CASSPGVSPLHF
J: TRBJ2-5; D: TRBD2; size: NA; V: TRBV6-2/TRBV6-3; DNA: TGTGCCAGCAGTAGCGGGGGGGTCGAGACCCAGTACTTC; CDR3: CASSSGGVETQYF
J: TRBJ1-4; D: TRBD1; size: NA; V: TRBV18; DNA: TGTGCCAGCTCGACCGACAGGGGTAATGAAAAACTGTTTTTT; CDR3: CASSTDRGNEKLFF
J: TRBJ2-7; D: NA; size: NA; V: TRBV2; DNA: TGTGCCAGCCTCTATTACAGGGACGGCGAGCAGTACTTC; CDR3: CASLYYRDGEQYF
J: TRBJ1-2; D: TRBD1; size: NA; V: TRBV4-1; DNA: TGCGCCAGCAGCCAAGAGACAGGGAACTATGGCTACACCTTC; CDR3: CASSQETGNYGYTF
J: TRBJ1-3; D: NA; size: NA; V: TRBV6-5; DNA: TGTGCCAATTCCGGGGGTGGAAACACCATATATTTT; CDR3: CANSGGGNTIYF
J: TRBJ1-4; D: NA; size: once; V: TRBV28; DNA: TGTGCCAGCAGTGACGTGAGAGGCGCGGAAAAACTGTTTTTT; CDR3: CASSDVRGAEKLFF
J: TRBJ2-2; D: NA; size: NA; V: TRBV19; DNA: TGTGCCACAGAACGACGATGGAGTAACGGGGAGCTGTTTTTT; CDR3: CATERRWSNGELFF
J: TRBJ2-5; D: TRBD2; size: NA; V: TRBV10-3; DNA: TGTGCCATCAGTGAGTCGAGCGGGACGGAGACCCAGTACTTC; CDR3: CAISESSGTETQYF
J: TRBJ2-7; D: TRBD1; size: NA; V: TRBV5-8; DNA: TGTGCCAGCAGCTTGACCGGGACAGTCCCCGAAGAGCAGTACTTC; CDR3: CASSLTGTVPEEQYF
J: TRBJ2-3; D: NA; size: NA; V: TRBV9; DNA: TGTGCCAGCAGCCCTAGAGGCACAGATACGCAGTATTTT; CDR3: CASSPRGTDTQYF
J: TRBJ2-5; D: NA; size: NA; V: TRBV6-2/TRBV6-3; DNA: TGTGCCAGCAGTTTCGACAGCCAAGAGACCCAGTACTTC; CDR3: CASSFDSQETQYF
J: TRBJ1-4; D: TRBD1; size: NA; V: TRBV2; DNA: TGTGCCAGCCAAGAGGGGGCTAAAAAACTGTTTTTT; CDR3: CASQEGAKKLFF
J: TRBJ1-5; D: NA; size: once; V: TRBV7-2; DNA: TGTGCCAGCAGCTTAGACCCCGGTGCCAATCAGCCCCAGCATTTT; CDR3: CASSLDPGANQPQHF